The T cell receptor (beta chain) under discussion was sequenced for a study of PD-1 blockade in classical Hodgkin lymphoma. Findings and limits, study-wide: For complete responders, baseline diversity was comparable to that of newly diagnosed patients.

About this clone: Antigen unknown. The same CDR3 arises from other DNA sequences in this sample as well.

Germline V lookup: CDR1 SGDLS, CDR2 YYNGEE. This CDR3 is 14 amino acids long. The V gene end was trimmed by 0 bases and the J gene end by 3 bases; junction bases not matched to a gene: 1. Sequencing was performed with immunoSEQ multiplex PCR; in TCRdb, only in-frame clones are kept and a portion is missing. The profile covers 130,000 to 150,000 clones, with around 73% appearing a single time and about 9.2% taken by the ten largest. All patients relapsed after autologous stem cell transplantation, and brentuximab vedotin exposure varied. Each best response was a complete response, a partial response or progressive disease.

J is TRBJ2-7 and V is TRBV9; 9 nucleotides match TRBD2. The TCR comes from a human donor with classical Hodgkin lymphoma. The starting material was peripheral blood mononuclear cells (PBMCs), obtained before the second cycle of nivolumab. CDR3 in amino acids: CASSVVAGDYEQYF. DNA of the CDR3: TGTGCCAGCAGCGTAGTAGCGGGAGACTACGAGCAGTACTTC.